The rows below give T cell receptor beta chains drawn from one sample of a study of CD8+ T cells in alopecia areata. The table came from immunoSEQ multiplex PCR; TCRdb's copy has only in-frame clones and leaves some out. Of 150,000 to 200,000 clones in the sample, roughly 60% were seen once. The source was CD4+ T cells sorted from blood, collected at week 0. Source of these receptors: a human donor with alopecia areata. CDR3s include the opening cysteine and the closing phenylalanine or tryptophan. Fields, in order: clone size, D gene, V gene, J gene, CDR3 protein, CDR3 DNA. A D gene is named only where the DNA matches it firmly. Clone size is stated in some rows and not others, as once, few, many or a class when expanded.

clone_size: few; d_call: TRBD1; v_call: TRBV4-2; j_call: TRBJ1-2; cdr3_aa: CASSPRSGQGMDYGYTF; cdr3_nt: TGTGCCAGCAGCCCCCGTTCGGGACAGGGAATGGACTATGGCTACACCTTC
clone_size: -; d_call: -; v_call: TRBV7-9; j_call: TRBJ1-1; cdr3_aa: CASSPGRGYLRAFF; cdr3_nt: TGTGCCAGCAGCCCTGGCAGGGGTTACCTCCGAGCTTTCTTT
clone_size: -; d_call: TRBD1; v_call: TRBV6-5; j_call: TRBJ1-1; cdr3_aa: CATRQGQHTEAFF; cdr3_nt: TGTGCCACCCGACAGGGGCAACACACTGAAGCTTTCTTT
clone_size: -; d_call: -; v_call: TRBV29-1; j_call: TRBJ1-1; cdr3_aa: CSVAEGRDTEAFF; cdr3_nt: TGCAGCGTCGCTGAAGGACGGGACACTGAAGCTTTCTTT
clone_size: few; d_call: -; v_call: TRBV29-1; j_call: TRBJ2-1; cdr3_aa: CSAPDGSSYNEQFF; cdr3_nt: TGCAGCGCCCCGGACGGGAGCTCCTACAATGAGCAGTTCTTC
clone_size: -; d_call: -; v_call: TRBV7-3; j_call: TRBJ2-1; cdr3_aa: CASSSPAGNNEQFF; cdr3_nt: TGTGCCAGCAGCTCCCCCGCCGGGAACAATGAGCAGTTCTTC
clone_size: -; d_call: TRBD2; v_call: TRBV5-5; j_call: TRBJ2-1; cdr3_aa: CASTPERGMSYNEQFF; cdr3_nt: TGTGCCAGCACCCCTGAGCGGGGGATGAGCTACAATGAGCAGTTCTTC
clone_size: -; d_call: -; v_call: TRBV10-3; j_call: TRBJ1-1; cdr3_aa: CAISEDPYTEAFF; cdr3_nt: TGTGCCATCAGTGAGGACCCCTACACTGAAGCTTTCTTT
clone_size: -; d_call: -; v_call: TRBV4-1; j_call: TRBJ2-3; cdr3_aa: CASSPQEGGTDTQYF; cdr3_nt: TGCGCCAGCAGCCCTCAAGAGGGGGGCACAGATACGCAGTATTTT
clone_size: -; d_call: -; v_call: TRBV30; j_call: TRBJ1-6; cdr3_aa: CACLLSPGAHSPLHF; cdr3_nt: TGTGCCTGCCTCCTATCTCCGGGGGCTCATTCACCCCTCCACTTT
clone_size: -; d_call: -; v_call: TRBV30; j_call: TRBJ2-5; cdr3_aa: CAWSVRAGETQYF; cdr3_nt: TGTGCCTGGAGTGTAAGGGCCGGGGAGACCCAGTACTTC
clone_size: -; d_call: -; v_call: TRBV30; j_call: TRBJ2-5; cdr3_aa: CAWSSLSREETQYF; cdr3_nt: TGTGCCTGGAGCTCCCTGTCTAGAGAAGAGACCCAGTACTTC
clone_size: -; d_call: -; v_call: TRBV7-9; j_call: TRBJ1-6; cdr3_aa: CASSQRESRSPLHF; cdr3_nt: TGTGCCAGCAGCCAAAGGGAAAGTAGGTCACCCCTCCACTTT
clone_size: -; d_call: TRBD1; v_call: TRBV4-2; j_call: TRBJ2-5; cdr3_aa: CASSPGQSQETQYF; cdr3_nt: TGTGCCAGCAGCCCGGGACAGTCCCAAGAGACCCAGTACTTC
clone_size: -; d_call: -; v_call: TRBV7-8; j_call: TRBJ2-3; cdr3_aa: CASSRRRDGPTDTQYF; cdr3_nt: TGTGCCAGCAGCCGCAGACGGGACGGACCCACAGATACGCAGTATTTT
clone_size: few; d_call: TRBD1; v_call: TRBV9; j_call: TRBJ2-3; cdr3_aa: CASSPYRGPSTDTQYF; cdr3_nt: TGTGCCAGCAGCCCATACAGGGGGCCTAGCACAGATACGCAGTATTTT
clone_size: -; d_call: TRBD1; v_call: TRBV6-5; j_call: TRBJ2-7; cdr3_aa: CASSYGWRTGINEQYF; cdr3_nt: TGTGCCAGCAGTTATGGGTGGAGGACAGGGATCAACGAGCAGTACTTC
clone_size: -; d_call: -; v_call: TRBV11-2; j_call: TRBJ2-5; cdr3_aa: CASSLQGPETQYF; cdr3_nt: TGTGCCAGCAGCTTACAGGGGCCAGAGACCCAGTACTTC
clone_size: few; d_call: -; v_call: TRBV29-1; j_call: TRBJ1-1; cdr3_aa: CSVSGRWTEAFF; cdr3_nt: TGCAGCGTTTCAGGGAGATGGACTGAAGCTTTCTTT
clone_size: -; d_call: TRBD1; v_call: TRBV30; j_call: TRBJ1-1; cdr3_aa: CAWSETGIVTEAFF; cdr3_nt: TGTGCCTGGAGTGAGACAGGGATAGTTACTGAAGCTTTCTTT
clone_size: -; d_call: TRBD2; v_call: TRBV29-1; j_call: TRBJ2-3; cdr3_aa: CSVPGGSTDTQYF; cdr3_nt: TGCAGCGTTCCGGGGGGGAGCACAGATACGCAGTATTTT
clone_size: -; d_call: TRBD1; v_call: TRBV30; j_call: TRBJ1-1; cdr3_aa: CAWRGQGLRMNTEAFF; cdr3_nt: TGTGCCTGGAGGGGACAGGGGTTGAGAATGAACACTGAAGCTTTCTTT
clone_size: few; d_call: TRBD1; v_call: TRBV29-1; j_call: TRBJ1-2; cdr3_aa: CSGQGAFGYTF; cdr3_nt: TGCAGCGGTCAGGGGGCTTTTGGCTACACCTTC
clone_size: -; d_call: -; v_call: TRBV6-5; j_call: TRBJ2-5; cdr3_aa: CASTQNQIDQYF; cdr3_nt: TGTGCCAGCACCCAAAACCAGATAGACCAGTACTTC
clone_size: -; d_call: TRBD1; v_call: TRBV5-4; j_call: TRBJ1-2; cdr3_aa: CATTDRVGYGYTF; cdr3_nt: TGTGCCACGACGGACAGGGTCGGCTATGGCTACACCTTC
clone_size: -; d_call: TRBD1; v_call: TRBV19; j_call: TRBJ1-2; cdr3_aa: CASRYDRAYGYTF; cdr3_nt: TGTGCCAGTAGATACGACAGGGCCTATGGCTACACCTTC
clone_size: few; d_call: -; v_call: TRBV4-1; j_call: TRBJ2-2; cdr3_aa: CASSQVGGAGELFF; cdr3_nt: TGCGCCAGCAGCCAAGTAGGGGGGGCCGGGGAGCTGTTTTTT
clone_size: -; d_call: -; v_call: TRBV4-2; j_call: TRBJ2-1; cdr3_aa: CASSLRWDNEQFF; cdr3_nt: TGTGCCAGCAGCCTAAGATGGGATAATGAGCAGTTCTTC
clone_size: few; d_call: TRBD1; v_call: TRBV4-2; j_call: TRBJ2-7; cdr3_aa: CASSQTLDREVMQYF; cdr3_nt: TGTGCCAGCAGCCAGACCCTGGACAGGGAAGTAATGCAGTACTTC
clone_size: few; d_call: -; v_call: TRBV7-9; j_call: TRBJ2-6; cdr3_aa: CASSLVGGSGANVLTF; cdr3_nt: TGTGCCAGCAGCTTAGTTGGGGGATCTGGGGCCAACGTCCTGACTTTC
clone_size: few; d_call: TRBD2; v_call: TRBV29-1; j_call: TRBJ2-1; cdr3_aa: CSVERTSGGDEQFF; cdr3_nt: TGCAGCGTTGAGAGGACTAGCGGGGGTGATGAGCAGTTCTTC
clone_size: few; d_call: -; v_call: TRBV30; j_call: TRBJ1-2; cdr3_aa: CAWAGAHGYTF; cdr3_nt: TGTGCCTGGGCAGGGGCTCATGGCTACACCTTC
clone_size: -; d_call: -; v_call: TRBV30; j_call: TRBJ1-6; cdr3_aa: CAWSPQGSPLHF; cdr3_nt: TGTGCCTGGAGTCCCCAGGGTTCACCCCTCCACTTT
clone_size: -; d_call: -; v_call: TRBV4-3; j_call: TRBJ2-2; cdr3_aa: CASSQERSRVGTGELFF; cdr3_nt: TGCGCCAGCAGCCAAGAGAGGTCCAGGGTGGGCACCGGGGAGCTGTTTTTT
clone_size: -; d_call: -; v_call: TRBV29-1; j_call: TRBJ2-3; cdr3_aa: CSVGGANTQYF; cdr3_nt: TGCAGCGTGGGGGGGGCGAATACGCAGTATTTT
clone_size: few; d_call: -; v_call: TRBV29-1; j_call: TRBJ2-3; cdr3_aa: CSVEEDSSSTDTQYF; cdr3_nt: TGCAGCGTTGAAGAGGACAGTTCTAGCACAGATACGCAGTATTTT
clone_size: -; d_call: -; v_call: TRBV11-3; j_call: TRBJ1-2; cdr3_aa: CASSLVAGAGGYTF; cdr3_nt: TGTGCCAGCAGCTTAGTGGCGGGGGCAGGCGGCTACACCTTC
clone_size: -; d_call: TRBD1; v_call: TRBV30; j_call: TRBJ1-4; cdr3_aa: CAWSDPGTGSSKLFF; cdr3_nt: TGTGCCTGGAGTGACCCCGGGACAGGGAGTTCAAAACTGTTTTTT
clone_size: -; d_call: -; v_call: TRBV2; j_call: TRBJ2-3; cdr3_aa: CASSDSSGADTQYF; cdr3_nt: TGTGCCAGCAGTGACTCCTCGGGAGCAGATACGCAGTATTTT
clone_size: -; d_call: TRBD1; v_call: TRBV19; j_call: TRBJ1-5; cdr3_aa: CASNRDRVNQPQHF; cdr3_nt: TGTGCCAGTAACCGGGACAGGGTCAATCAGCCCCAGCATTTT